The next 26 T cell receptor beta chains were all read from a single sample in a study of T-cell memory formation after mild COVID-19. TCRdb reprocessed the 5' RACE reads with MiXCR, giving one entry per CDR3 protein. The table records roughly 610,000 distinct CDR3 sequences, approximately 15% of them present only once. What was sequenced was PBMCs or a T cell subset sorted from them (not recorded which). These receptors originate from an adult woman who had mild COVID-19 (a few samples of this study predate the infection). Cell type and time point are not known.

This clonotype was detected a few times. The chain uses TRBV20-1 and TRBJ1-5; no definite D call. This CDR3 spans 16 amino acids. The V end was cut by 0 bases, the J end by 0 bases, with 12 bases between. Germline V lookup: CDR1 DFQATT, CDR2 SNEGSKA (reference sequence). The DNA for the CDR3 is TGCAGTGCTAGAGATCCCGGACGGAATAGCAATCAGCCCCAGCATTTT. Residues: CSARDPGRNSNQPQHF.

In this sample, this clonotype turned up many times. CDR3 in amino acids: CASSSEGRTKETQYF. In DNA, the CDR3 is TGTGCCAGCAGCTCAGAGGGACGGACTAAAGAGACCCAGTACTTC. The V call is TRBV7-9, the J call TRBJ2-5; D perhaps matches TRBD2 (6 bases). This CDR3 has 15 amino acids. Trimming shortened V by 4 bases and J by 3 bases, and 15 bases separated the two germline ends. Germline V CDR1 and CDR2: SEHNR, FQNEAQ (reference sequence).

V gene TRBV19 combines with J gene TRBJ1-6, with 10 bases lining up with TRBD1. CDR1 is LNHDA and CDR2 is SQIVND in the germline V gene (reference sequence). Germline trimming cut 4 bases from V and 6 bases from J; bases unmatched to any gene: 3. The CDR3 extends over 15 amino acids. The CDR3 loop reads CASSTGQGLNSPLHF. CDR3 DNA: TGTGCCAGTAGTACGGGACAGGGGCTTAATTCACCCCTCCACTTT.

The chain couples TRBV20-1 to TRBJ2-2; 8 bases fit TRBD1. V lost 0 bases, J lost 3 bases, and 6 bases stayed unmatched. The CDR3 extends over 16 amino acids. Germline V gene lookup returns CDR1 DFQATT and CDR2 SNEGSKA (reference sequence). CDR3 sequence: CSARDLQGADTGELFF. The CDR3 DNA reads TGCAGTGCTAGAGATCTTCAGGGGGCGGACACCGGGGAGCTGTTTTTT.

This clonotype was seen only a few times. This chain joins TRBV15 and TRBJ1-1; D possibly corresponds to TRBD1 (5 bases). Per the germline V gene, CDR1 is LNHNV and CDR2 is YYDKDF (reference sequence). The ends were cut back, 0 bases at V and 5 bases at J, with 10 bases in the middle. The CDR3 covers 14 residues. CDR3 protein: CATSRDRAGTEAFF. The CDR3 DNA follows: TGTGCCACCAGCAGAGACAGGGCTGGGACTGAAGCTTTCTTT.

This clonotype was observed a handful of times. This chain links TRBV6-6 with TRBJ1-2; D is unresolved. Germline-derived CDR1 and CDR2 are MNHNY and SVGAGI (reference sequence). V lost 5 bases, J lost 4 bases, and 17 bases lay in between. This CDR3 has 15 residues. CDR3 sequence: CASSRAGGSAYGYTF. CDR3 coding DNA: TGTGCCAGCAGTAGGGCAGGCGGGAGTGCCTATGGCTACACCTTC.

This clonotype was seen ten or more times. The rearrangement joins TRBV12-3 or TRBV12-4 to TRBJ2-1; 9 positions match TRBD2. V shed 7 bases and J 6 bases; nucleotides not matched to a gene: 13. CDR3 size: 16 residues. The CDR3 is CASTPMAGGLRNEQFF. CDR3 DNA: TGTGCCAGCACCCCTATGGCGGGAGGGCTCCGCAATGAGCAGTTCTTC.

V gene TRBV5-1 combines with J gene TRBJ2-5; D not resolved. The germline CDR1 and CDR2 sequences are SGHRS and YFSETQ. The CDR3 extends over 14 amino acids. V lost 4 bases to trimming and J lost 2 bases, with 12 bases between them. The DNA for the CDR3 is TGCGCCAGCAGCACCCTACCAGGACAAGAGACCCAGTACTTC. Translating gives CASSTLPGQETQYF.

The chain's CDR3 is CASSSGGASYEQYF. CDR3 DNA: TGTGCCAGCAGCTCGGGGGGGGCCTCCTACGAGCAGTACTTC. The gene calls are TRBV9 and TRBJ2-7; 8 nucleotides agree with TRBD2. The CDR3 has 14 residues. The germline V gene encodes CDR1 SGDLS and CDR2 YYNGEE. The V segment lost 4 bases and the J segment 0 bases; nucleotides outside the gene matches: 3.

The V call is TRBV19, the J call TRBJ2-1; possible D gene TRBD1, 5 bases. Trimming shortened V by 8 bases and J by 4 bases, and 12 bases separated the two germline ends. The CDR3 contains 13 residues. Germline CDR1 and CDR2: LNHDA and SQIVND (reference sequence). The CDR3 DNA reads as TGTGCCAGTTCGCGACAGATTTACAATGAGCAGTTCTTC. Translation gives CASSRQIYNEQFF.

The rearrangement uses TRBV6-1 and TRBJ2-5; D unresolved. CDR3 length: 15 residues. With 2 bases removed from V and 5 bases from J, the gap between germline ends came to 15 bases. Germline assignment: CDR1 MNHNS and CDR2 SASEGT. The DNA for the CDR3 is TGTGCCAGCAGTGAACCTCTTCAGGCCCAGGAGACCCAGTACTTC. Residues: CASSEPLQAQETQYF.

The sample holds a few counts of this clonotype. J is TRBJ1-2 and V is TRBV12-3 or TRBV12-4; TRBD1 agrees at 8 bases. The CDR3 totals 15 residues. The V gene end was trimmed by 6 bases and the J gene end by 5 bases; junction bases not matched to a gene: 11. CDR3 amino acids: CASSSSPGTGYGYTF. The CDR3 coding sequence is TGTGCCAGCAGCTCGAGCCCCGGGACAGGATATGGCTACACCTTC.

The CDR3 here is CASSPETEINSPLHF. The CDR3 DNA sequence: TGTGCCAGCTCACCCGAGACAGAGATAAATTCACCCCTCCACTTT. The V gene is TRBV18, the J gene TRBJ1-6; possibly TRBD1 for D (5 bases). This CDR3 comprises 15 residues. Per the germline V gene, CDR1 is KGHSH and CDR2 is LQKENI. Trimming took off 3 bases at V and 7 bases at J, with 13 bases between the two ends.

Only a few counts were recorded for this clonotype. The chain uses TRBV20-1 and TRBJ2-3; D is ambiguous. Trimming took off 6 bases at V and 1 base at J, with 14 bases between the two ends. Germline CDR1 and CDR2: DFQATT and SNEGSKA (reference sequence). The CDR3 consists of 14 residues. The DNA of the CDR3 is TGCAGTGCCCCACCAGGAAGCGGCACAGATACGCAGTATTTT. Amino acid sequence: CSAPPGSGTDTQYF.

This clonotype was detected ten times or more. The J gene is TRBJ2-7, the V gene TRBV12-3 or TRBV12-4; the match to TRBD1 covers 10 bases. The ends lost 5 bases at V and 3 bases at J; junction bases unmatched: 7. CDR3 length equals 15 residues. The CDR3 sequence: CASSRSGQGGYEQYF. CDR3 nucleotides: TGTGCCAGCAGTCGCTCCGGACAGGGGGGCTACGAGCAGTACTTC.

V usage is TRBV7-9 and J usage is TRBJ2-3; 8 bases are shared with TRBD2. Germline CDR1 reads SEHNR; CDR2 reads FQNEAQ (reference sequence). The CDR3 length is 15 residues. V shed 7 bases and J 0 bases; nucleotides not matched to a gene: 6. In DNA, the CDR3 is TGTGCCAGCAACCTCGGGGGGGCTAGCACAGATACGCAGTATTTT. Protein sequence: CASNLGGASTDTQYF.

The V gene is TRBV5-1, the J gene TRBJ2-7; TRBD1 might be the D (6 bases). Trimming cost V 0 bases and J 9 bases, with 13 bases left between them. Germline V lookup: CDR1 SGHRS, CDR2 YFSETQ. The CDR3 covers 13 residues. The CDR3 sequence: CASSLASQGLQYF. The CDR3 DNA reads as TGCGCCAGCAGCTTGGCCTCACAGGGATTGCAGTACTTC. Variable domain in full (rest from reference TRBV5-1 and TRBJ2-7): KAGVTQTPRYLIKTRGQQVTLSCSPISGHRSVSWYQQTPGQGLQFLFEYFSETQRNKGNFPGRFSGRQFSNSRSEMNVSTLELGDSALYLCASSLASQGLQYFGPGTRLTVT.

As regards this clonotype: Germline is not matched at one junction end, which may reflect a read error. The CDR3 protein is CASSLRSRERLFF. In DNA form, the CDR3 reads TGTGCCAGCAGTTTAAGGTCCAGGGAAAGACTGTTTTTT. The V gene is TRBV12-3 or TRBV12-4, the J gene TRBJ1-4; TRBD1 is a possible D gene (5 bases). The CDR3 length is 13 residues.

The rearrangement uses TRBV2 and TRBJ2-1, with TRBD1 matching over 8 bases. The CDR3 extends over 14 amino acids. From germline, CDR1 is SNHLY and CDR2 FYNNEI. Unmatched junction bases numbered 3, after V lost 5 bases and J lost 3 bases. The CDR3 nucleotides read TGTGCCAGCAGTTGGGACAGGAGCTACAATGAGCAGTTCTTC. It codes for CASSWDRSYNEQFF.

The chain joins TRBV10-3 to TRBJ2-1, with D perhaps assigned TRBD1 or TRBD2 (5 bases each). Per the germline V gene, CDR1 is ENHRY and CDR2 is SYGVKD. The CDR3 runs 14 residues. Trimming shortened V by 10 bases and J by 4 bases, and 17 bases separated the two germline ends. CDR3 in amino acids: CATERGALYNEQFF. CDR3 in DNA: TGTGCCACCGAGAGGGGAGCCCTATACAATGAGCAGTTCTTC.

The J gene is TRBJ1-2, the V gene TRBV10-3; the D gene is possibly TRBD1 (5 bases). Germline CDR1 ENHRY, CDR2 SYGVKD. The V and J ends lost 3 bases and 0 bases respectively, with 14 bases between them. The CDR3 covers 16 residues. This CDR3 is CAISDHSGGANYGYTF. CDR3 DNA: TGTGCCATCAGTGACCACAGTGGGGGAGCTAACTATGGCTACACCTTC.

The chain joins TRBV4-1 to TRBJ1-2; D perhaps matches TRBD1 (6 bases). Looked up from germline, CDR1 is MGHRA and CDR2 is YSYEKL. V gave up 3 bases and J gave up 0 bases, with 11 bases separating them. The CDR3 contains 15 residues. The CDR3 loop reads CASSQSRGANYGYTF. In DNA form, the CDR3 reads TGCGCCAGCAGCCAGAGTAGGGGGGCTAACTATGGCTACACCTTC.

This clonotype has more than one count but fewer than ten. The chain employs TRBV5-1 and TRBJ2-2; tentative D call: TRBD2 (6 bases). Between the trimmed V and J ends, which lost 5 bases and 3 bases, there was a span of 8 bases. This CDR3 region has 13 residues. The germline CDR1 and CDR2 sequences are SGHRS and YFSETQ. This CDR3 is CASRWGDTGELFF. The CDR3 DNA is TGCGCCAGCAGATGGGGGGACACCGGGGAGCTGTTTTTT.

In its sample, this clonotype was seen many times. The chain has TRBV12-3 or TRBV12-4 and TRBJ2-7; a possible D gene is TRBD2 (6 bases). The V and J ends lost 3 bases and 3 bases respectively, with 18 bases between them. This CDR3 is built from 16 residues. DNA of the CDR3: TGTGCCAGCAGTTTGCATGAGTTTGCGGGACGCTACGAGCAGTACTTC. Its protein is CASSLHEFAGRYEQYF.

There are a few counts of this clonotype. The V gene is TRBV7-2, the J gene TRBJ1-5; weak D call: TRBD1 (5 bases). The CDR3 runs to 16 residues. Germline assignment: CDR1 SGHTA and CDR2 FQGNSA. With 5 bases removed from V and 2 bases from J, the gap between germline ends came to 16 bases. The CDR3 here is CASSRGGWGGNQPQHF. The CDR3 nucleotides read TGTGCCAGCAGCCGTGGAGGGTGGGGCGGCAATCAGCCCCAGCATTTT. The full variable domain, with the rest looked up from reference TRBV7-2 and TRBJ1-5, is GAGVSQSPSNKVTEKGKDVELRCDPISGHTALYWYRQSLGQGLEFLIYFQGNSAPDKSGLPSDRFSAERTGGSVSTLTIQRTQQEDSAVYLCASSRGGWGGNQPQHFGDGTRLSIL.

J is TRBJ1-5 and V is TRBV6-1; D may be TRBD1 (5 bases). The CDR3 covers 12 residues. With 10 bases removed from V and 7 bases from J, the gap between germline ends came to 14 bases. From germline, CDR1 is MNHNS and CDR2 SASEGT. The DNA for the CDR3 is TGTGCCACCACGACAGACATCCAGCCCCAGCATTTT. Protein product: CATTTDIQPQHF.